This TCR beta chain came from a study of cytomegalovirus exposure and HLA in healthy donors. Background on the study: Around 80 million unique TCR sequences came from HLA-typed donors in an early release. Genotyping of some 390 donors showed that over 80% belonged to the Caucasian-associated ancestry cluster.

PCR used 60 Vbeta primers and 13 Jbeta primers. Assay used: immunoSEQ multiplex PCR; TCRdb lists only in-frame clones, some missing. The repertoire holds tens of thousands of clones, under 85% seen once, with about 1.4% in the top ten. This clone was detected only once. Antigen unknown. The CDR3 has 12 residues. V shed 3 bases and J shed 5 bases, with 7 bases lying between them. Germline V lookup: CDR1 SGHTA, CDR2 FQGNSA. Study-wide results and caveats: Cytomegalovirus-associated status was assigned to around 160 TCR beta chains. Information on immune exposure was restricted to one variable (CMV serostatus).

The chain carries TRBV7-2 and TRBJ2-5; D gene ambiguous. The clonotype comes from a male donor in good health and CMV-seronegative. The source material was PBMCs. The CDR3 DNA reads TGTGCCAGCAGCTTTGCCGAGGAGACCCAGTACTTC. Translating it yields CASSFAEETQYF.